This entry features one T cell receptor beta chain sequence. Its antigen is unidentified. The germline V gene encodes CDR1 SGHTS and CDR2 YDEGEE. The CDR3 spans 16 residues. Trimming stripped 0 bases from V and 10 bases from J, with 20 bases between. This sample is drawn from a study of cytomegalovirus exposure and HLA in healthy donors. A multiplex PCR was run with 60 Vbeta primers and 13 Jbeta primers. The data were produced by immunoSEQ multiplex PCR, yet TCRdb's version contains in-frame clones alone and is incomplete. The data hold about 100,000 clones, with around three quarters observed a single time. Study results and caveats: The Asian-associated ancestry cluster reportedly had fewer N-insertions than the roughly 670-donor mean in a later analysis. For cytomegalovirus status, the classifier reportedly gave diagnoses with high specificity and sensitivity.

The specimen sequenced was PBMCs. The chain recombines TRBV5-8 with TRBJ2-1; D unresolved. This clonotype originated in a man between 40 and 49 years old in good health and CMV-seronegative. CDR3 sequence reads: CASSLGPLTRVREQFF. CDR3 nucleotides: TGTGCCAGCAGCTTGGGCCCTCTCACCCGGGTGCGGGAGCAGTTCTTC. Variable domain in full (rest from reference TRBV5-8 and TRBJ2-1): EAGVTQSPTHLIKTRGQQATLRCSPISGHTSVYWYQQALGLGLQFLLWYDEGEERNRGNFPPRFSGRQFPNYSSELNVNALELEDSALYLCASSLGPLTRVREQFFGPGTRLTVL.